The T cell receptor (beta chain) under discussion was sequenced for a study of identical twins (dated by TCRdb to the mid-2010s). Looking at the study overall: To test whether fetal clonotypes persist, the study used deep sequencing on TCR alpha and beta repertoires from monozygotic twins, unrelated adults of various ages, and cord blood. To rule out contamination, replicate twin experiments were performed at different times with different library preparation protocols.

Library prep was done by 5' RACE. The instrument was an Illumina HiSeq 2000. Template switching introduced a universal primer binding site; the final cDNA contained a unique molecular identifier, enabling accurate counting of TCR cDNA molecules. Specific primers in the conserved constant-segment region were used to synthesize first-strand cDNA for TCR alpha and beta chains. To control for contamination, each cDNA library was double barcoded with a SMART-Mk sample barcode plus Illumina barcodes. TruSeq adapter sequences along with Illumina sample barcodes were introduced in two successive PCR steps. The TCR alpha and beta cDNA libraries were sequenced on the Illumina HiSeq platform using custom primers. On the authors' methods: Raw reads were processed with MiGEC to extract unique molecular identifiers, and MiXCR was used to determine CDR3 positions. Recombination models were inferred per individual with the repgenHMM and IGoR tools using an EM algorithm. The tcR package in R was used for shared clonotype analysis, with sharing normalized by the product of cloneset sizes. To study raw recombination free of thymic and clonal selection effects, out-of-frame nonproductive sequences were analyzed. TCRdb applied fastp at Q25 and MiXCR to the public reads, then kept only in-frame beta chains. Records with the same CDR3 protein are collapsed into one entry carrying the most frequent genes and DNA. TCRdb, not the authors, supplied the V and J calls. The sample data list hundreds of thousands of distinct CDR3 sequences, and around 8.8% of these were observed just once. The leading ten clones occupy around 2.1% of the sample.

Findings and caveats that apply to the study as a whole: Zero-insertion analyses could be partly confounded by invariant T cells such as MAIT and iNKT, though diverse VJ usage argued against such confounding for most clonotypes. A weaker excess of twin sharing was found in beta out-of-frame sequences because the signal-to-noise ratio was lowered by fewer shared sequences. Recombination models systematically underestimated out-of-frame TCR alpha sharing in monozygotic twins but agreed with sharing between unrelated individuals. Because the same donors could not be followed over many years, conclusions were based on cross-sectional statistical analysis. Fewer insertions were carried by abundant cord blood beta clonotypes, a similar but weaker trend appeared in young adult naive repertoires, and no such trend appeared in memory repertoires. Out-of-frame TCR alpha sequences shared between twins showed an excess of low generation-probability sequences compared with coincidental sharing between unrelated individuals.

Every donor in the study was a healthy Caucasian. The twin cohort consisted of three pairs of female monozygotic twins, all aged about 18 to 29 years. Using Miltenyi CD45RO+ enrichment and human naive T-cell isolation kits, memory (CD45RO+) and naive T cells were isolated from PBMC. Points on this clonotype: There is no known antigen for this receptor. No qualities accompany the bases; no much larger clone lies one base away.

Measured from the cysteine to the phenylalanine, the CDR3 is 14 residues long. Only the CDR3 part of the read is kept: 42 bases, read in frame from the first base. The V end loses 0 bases and the J end loses 4 bases, and a stretch of 12 bases separates them. From the germline V gene, CDR1 is SQVTM and CDR2 is ANQGSEA. A further study also used this sample, focusing on yellow fever vaccine responses in identical twins. Drawing on the second study: According to the authors, the vaccine-induced T cell response in identical twins seemed to be partly convergent and partly specific to each individual. In identical twins, the study followed T cell clones that responded to the vaccine with precision.

The sample was memory (CD45RO+) T cells sorted from blood. Taken with the paper, the label for cell subset or site translates to: CD45RO+ enriched T cells. The TCR sequence derives from a young woman in good health. The chain is made from TRBV29-1 and TRBJ2-5, with a weak D call of TRBD1 (6 bases match). The nucleotides read TGCAGCGTTGAAGATCCCAGGGGTGGAGAGACCCAGTACTTC. Translated, it gives CSVEDPRGGETQYF. This CDR3, with the reference TRBV29-1 and TRBJ2-5 proteins standing in past its ends, gives the full variable domain SAVISQKPSRDICQRGTSLTIQCQVDSQVTMMFWYRQQPGQSLTLIATANQGSEATYESGFVIDKFPISRPNLTFSTLTVSNMSPEDSSIYLCSVEDPRGGETQYFGPGTRLLVL.